This entry lists 3 T cell receptor beta chains sequenced from one sample in a study of blood T cell repertoires in COVID-19. Method: immunoSEQ multiplex PCR; TCRdb's copy keeps in-frame clones and lacks some. The sample holds around 67,000 clones; 80% to 90% are singletons and the top ten take 7% to 10%. Sequencing input: peripheral blood. The receptors shown here come from a man between 50 and 59 years old with active COVID-19.

V is TRBV7-2 and J is TRBJ1-3, with 7 bases lining up with TRBD1. With V trimmed by 7 bases and J by 3 bases, 3 bases remained unmatched. The CDR3 covers 13 residues. Germline V lookup: CDR1 SGHTA, CDR2 FQGNSA. The CDR3 coding sequence is TGTGCCAGCACCTGGGACAGTGGAAACACCATATATTTT. Translated: CASTWDSGNTIYF.

This chain links TRBV5-1 with TRBJ2-1; TRBD2 agrees at 13 bases. The V gene end was trimmed by 3 bases and the J gene end by 9 bases; junction bases not matched to a gene: 9. The CDR3 has 16 residues. The germline gives CDR1 SGHRS, CDR2 YFSETQ. CDR3 bases: TGCGCCAGCAGCTACGGGACTAGCGGGGTAATTGGTGAGCAGTTCTTC. Its protein product is CASSYGTSGVIGEQFF.

This clone was picked up a small number of times. The chain is built from TRBV7-2 and TRBJ1-1, with D tentatively TRBD1 (5 bases). V was cut by 1 base and J by 11 bases, with 11 bases left in between. The CDR3 is made up of 12 amino acids. Germline values: CDR1 SGHTA, CDR2 FQGNSA. The CDR3 region has the DNA TGTGCCAGCAGCTTAGGACTACGGGGGGCTTTCTTT. Residues: CASSLGLRGAFF.